The 28 T cell receptor beta chains below all came from one sample that was sequenced in a study of T cell responses to AZD1222 COVID-19 vaccine listed by TCRdb under 2021. The library was prepared using the immunoSEQ multiplex PCR assay. Not all clones reach the TCRdb copy of this immuneACCESS table, which keeps in-frame sequences only. Checked studies attribute under half of the gap to unresolved V genes and leave the rest unexplained. Present in this sample are some 180,000 clones, roughly 92% of which were seen just once. 1.5% to 2% of the sample is taken by the ten largest. In light of the paper, this sample's time point label describes: baseline before first vaccination. The source material was peripheral blood, sampled on day 0 of AZD1222 vaccination. These receptors all come from an adult in good health.

The chain couples TRBV7-8 to TRBJ1-2; no definite D call. The CDR3 extends over 13 amino acids. Germline V gives CDR1 SGHVS, CDR2 FQNEAQ. V was clipped by 1 base and J by 8 bases, with 11 bases between them. As DNA, the CDR3 is TGTGCCAGCAGCTTAGGTAGATCGGAAGGCTACACCTTC. Translated, it gives CASSLGRSEGYTF.

This rearrangement joins TRBV20-1 to TRBJ1-1; maybe TRBD1 (6 bases). V lost 3 bases and J lost 3, with 14 bases in between. The CDR3 is made up of 14 amino acids. Germline V CDR1 and CDR2: DFQATT, SNEGSKA (reference sequence). The CDR3 DNA follows: TGCAGTGCTAGTGGGGGGGGCGCGTACACTGAAGCTTTCTTT. Protein: CSASGGGAYTEAFF.

The chain uses TRBV5-1 and TRBJ2-3; D is uncertain. Trimming pared 2 bases from V and 0 bases from J, leaving 13 bases between. Germline V CDR1 and CDR2: SGHRS, YFSETQ. The CDR3 is 16 amino acids. The CDR3 DNA is TGCGCCAGCAGCTTCTCCCCAGCCACTAGCACAGATACGCAGTATTTT. This sequence encodes CASSFSPATSTDTQYF.

This clone was observed a single time. V and J are TRBV5-1 and TRBJ2-7; D gene ambiguous. Germline V CDR1 and CDR2: SGHRS, YFSETQ. The CDR3 is 14 residues long. With 5 bases removed from V and 0 bases from J, the gap between germline ends came to 12 bases. The CDR3 sequence is CASRSTVSSYEQYF. The CDR3 region has the DNA TGCGCCAGCAGAAGTACGGTAAGCTCCTACGAGCAGTACTTC.

This chain joins TRBV18 and TRBJ1-2; 9 nucleotides align to TRBD1. V shed 5 bases and J 6 bases; nucleotides not matched to a gene: 7. The CDR3 contains 14 residues. Germline V CDR1 and CDR2: KGHSH, LQKENI. As DNA, the CDR3 is TGTGCCAGCTCAGAAAGGGGACAGGGAGATGGCTACACCTTC. It is translated as CASSERGQGDGYTF.

V is TRBV7-9 and J is TRBJ2-1, with unresolved D. Between the trimmed V and J ends, which lost 5 bases and 3 bases, there was a span of 5 bases. CDR3 length: 12 amino acids. Per germline, CDR1 SEHNR and CDR2 FQNEAQ (reference sequence). This CDR3 reads CASSLSYNEQFF. The CDR3, as DNA: TGTGCCAGCAGCCTCAGCTACAATGAGCAGTTCTTC.

This rearrangement joins TRBV9 to TRBJ1-4; D call uncertain. CDR1 and CDR2 from the germline V gene are SGDLS and YYNGEE. Trimming took off 7 bases at V and 5 bases at J, with 21 bases between the two ends. This CDR3 has 16 residues. This CDR3 reads CASSMDPTRTNEKLFF. For the CDR3, the DNA is TGTGCCAGCTCTATGGACCCGACACGTACAAATGAAAAACTGTTTTTT.

This clone was picked up one time. The chain uses TRBV11-2 and TRBJ2-7, with D maybe TRBD2 (6 bases). The CDR3 is 18 amino acids. The V end lost 0 bases, the J end lost 3 bases, and 21 bases lay between the germline ends. Germline-derived CDR1 and CDR2 are SGHAT and FQNNGV. The CDR3 DNA reads as TGTGCCAGCAGCTTAGATCTAGGCAGGAGGGTGGGTATCTACGAGCAGTACTTC. It yields the protein CASSLDLGRRVGIYEQYF.

The chain recombines TRBV5-8 with TRBJ2-7; possibly TRBD2 for D (6 bases). CDR1 is SGHTS and CDR2 is YDEGEE in the germline V gene. The V gene lost 1 base and the J gene lost 0 bases, with 14 bases spanning the gap. The CDR3 length is 16 residues. CDR3 nucleotides: TGTGCCAGCAGCTTGCGGACGGCGGAGGGCTCCTACGAGCAGTACTTC. It specifies CASSLRTAEGSYEQYF. Supplemented by reference TRBV5-8 and TRBJ2-7, the full variable domain reads EAGVTQSPTHLIKTRGQQATLRCSPISGHTSVYWYQQALGLGLQFLLWYDEGEERNRGNFPPRFSGRQFPNYSSELNVNALELEDSALYLCASSLRTAEGSYEQYFGPGTRLTVT.

The chain carries TRBV4-1 and TRBJ2-6, with 7 bases fitting TRBD1. CDR1 is MGHRA and CDR2 is YSYEKL in the germline V gene. This CDR3 comprises 20 residues. V shed 1 base, J shed 4 bases, and the junction held 16 bases outside the gene matches. DNA for the CDR3: TGCGCCAGCAGCCAAGGCGTTATAAGGGGGCCCCCCGCCGGGGCCAACGTCCTGACTTTC. It codes for CASSQGVIRGPPAGANVLTF.

The chain joins TRBV3-1 (or the pseudogene TRBV3-2) to TRBJ1-4; D is uncertain. Germline V gene data show CDR1 as LGHDT and CDR2 as YNNKEL (reference sequence). The CDR3 is made up of 15 amino acids. V shed 5 bases and J shed 2 bases, with 12 bases lying between them. For the CDR3, the DNA is TGTGCCAGCAGCAGAAGATCGGGGACTAATGAAAAACTGTTTTTT. Translation gives CASSRRSGTNEKLFF.

The rearrangement joins TRBV19 to TRBJ2-3; TRBD2 agrees at 13 bases. CDR1 and CDR2 (germline): LNHDA, SQIVND (reference sequence). The CDR3 extends over 15 amino acids. V shed 7 bases, J shed 2 bases, and the junction held 3 bases outside the gene matches. The CDR3 loop is CASTTSGGDTDTQYF. CDR3 sequence (DNA): TGTGCCAGTACCACTAGCGGGGGGGACACAGATACGCAGTATTTT.

This chain joins TRBV12-3 or TRBV12-4 and TRBJ1-1; 10 bases map to TRBD1. The ends lost 5 bases at V and 7 bases at J; junction bases unmatched: 4. This CDR3 is built from 13 residues. CDR3 DNA: TGTGCCAGCAGTGGACAGGGGGGGGTTGAAGCTTTCTTT. Protein: CASSGQGGVEAFF.

The chain carries TRBV5-1 and TRBJ1-1, with D possibly matching TRBD1 (6 bases). The CDR3 totals 13 residues. CDR1 is SGHRS, CDR2 YFSETQ, per germline. Trimming shortened V by 6 bases and J by 0 bases, and 9 bases separated the two germline ends. The CDR3 nucleotides read TGCGCCAGCAATACAGGGTTGAACACTGAAGCTTTCTTT. Translating gives CASNTGLNTEAFF.

The V call is TRBV19, the J call TRBJ2-1, with TRBD1 identical over 7 bases. With V trimmed by 10 bases and J by 1 base, 10 bases remained unmatched. The CDR3 is 15 residues long. Per the germline V gene, CDR1 is LNHDA and CDR2 is SQIVND (reference sequence). The CDR3 spells CATTRGPLSYNEQFF. The CDR3 nucleotides read TGTGCCACCACAAGGGGGCCCCTGTCCTACAATGAGCAGTTCTTC.

The rearrangement uses TRBV10-1 and TRBJ1-1; 7 nucleotides match TRBD1. The CDR3 loop spans 13 amino acids. J was trimmed by 2 bases and V by 5 bases; bases with no gene match: 2. Germline V gene data show CDR1 as WNHNN and CDR2 as SYGVQD (reference sequence). The CDR3 DNA reads as TGCGCCAGCAGTTTAGGGGGCAACACTGAAGCTTTCTTT. Its translation is CASSLGGNTEAFF.

This clone has just a few counts. The gene calls are TRBV14 and TRBJ1-6, with D possibly matching TRBD1 (5 bases). CDR1 SGHDN and CDR2 FVKESK come from the germline V gene. The CDR3 is 13 amino acids. V lost 3 bases and J lost 13, with 13 bases in between. CDR3 region: CASSQALGGPLHF. The CDR3 DNA is TGTGCCAGCAGCCAGGCCTTGGGGGGGCCCCTCCACTTT.

The chain recombines TRBV7-9 with TRBJ1-5; D is unresolved. Germline assignment: CDR1 SEHNR and CDR2 FQNEAQ (reference sequence). Between the trimmed V and J ends, which lost 2 bases and 3 bases, there was a span of 5 bases. The CDR3 length is 13 residues. The CDR3 nucleotides are TGTGCCAGCAGCTTACAGGACAATCAGCCCCAGCATTTT. This sequence encodes CASSLQDNQPQHF.

The J gene is TRBJ2-5, the V gene TRBV9; 7 bases map to TRBD1. The CDR3 is made up of 15 amino acids. Germline CDR1 SGDLS, CDR2 YYNGEE. V dropped 4 bases and J dropped 2; count of bases not matched to a gene: 8. CDR3 sequence reads: CASSLTGTEQETQYF. The DNA of the CDR3 is TGTGCCAGCAGCCTTACCGGGACAGAACAAGAGACCCAGTACTTC. Using reference TRBV9 and TRBJ2-5 for the parts outside the CDR3, the full variable domain is DSGVTQTPKHLITATGQRVTLRCSPRSGDLSVYWYQQSLDQGLQFLIQYYNGEERAKGNILERFSAQQFPDLHSELNLSSLELGDSALYFCASSLTGTEQETQYFGPGTRLLVL.

The chain employs TRBV6-5 and TRBJ1-6, with TRBD1 matching over 7 bases. J gave up 5 bases and V 6 bases, and 1 base lay outside the gene matches. The CDR3 has 13 amino acids. Germline V gene data show CDR1 as MNHEY and CDR2 as SVGAGI. CDR3 bases: TGTGCCAGCAGGGGACAGAATAATTCACCCCTCCACTTT. Amino acids: CASRGQNNSPLHF.

About this clone itself: Germline is not matched at one junction end, which may reflect a read error. The chain employs TRBV24-1 and TRBJ2-1; D uncertain. Germline V CDR1 and CDR2: KGHDR, SFDVKD. The CDR3 loop spans 14 amino acids. The CDR3 here is CATRPPGSDNEQFF. DNA of the CDR3: TGTGCCACCAGACCCCCGGGCTCCGACAATGAGCAGTTCTTC.

The V gene is TRBV3-1 (or the pseudogene TRBV3-2), the J gene TRBJ1-5; 7 bases match TRBD1. V was pared by 1 base and J by 6 bases, with 6 bases of the junction left unmatched. Germline V gives CDR1 LGHDT, CDR2 YNNKEL (reference sequence). The CDR3 is 15 residues long. CDR3 nucleotides: TGTGCCAGCAGCCAAGTTGGACAGGAGGTTCAGCCCCAGCATTTT. It encodes CASSQVGQEVQPQHF.

This chain uses TRBV18 with TRBJ2-2; D not resolved. With 6 bases removed from V and 7 bases from J, the gap between germline ends came to 12 bases. Germline-derived CDR1 and CDR2 are KGHSH and LQKENI. The CDR3 loop spans 13 amino acids. The CDR3 reads CASSPDEIGELFF. The CDR3 DNA reads as TGTGCCAGCTCTCCGGACGAAATCGGGGAGCTGTTTTTT. Looking up the rest from reference TRBV18 and TRBJ2-2 gives the full variable domain: NAGVMQNPRHLVRRRGQEARLRCSPMKGHSHVYWYRQLPEEGLKFMVYLQKENIIDESGMPKERFSAEFPKEGPSILRIQQVVRGDSAAYFCASSPDEIGELFFGEGSRLTVL.

This clone was counted once. The chain joins TRBV14 to TRBJ1-2; D may be TRBD1 (5 bases). V was trimmed by 0 bases and J by 8 bases, leaving 10 bases between them. The V gene's germline CDR1 is SGHDN and CDR2 FVKESK. The CDR3 loop spans 13 amino acids. Here the CDR3 DNA reads TGTGCCAGCAGCCAAGATCGGGGCGGCGGCTACACCTTC. It encodes CASSQDRGGGYTF.

The chain combines TRBV30 with TRBJ1-5; no reliable D call. The V and J ends lost 3 bases and 6 bases respectively, with 18 bases between them. There are 15 residues in the CDR3. CDR1 is GTSNPN, CDR2 SVGIG, per germline (reference sequence). The CDR3 DNA follows: TGTGCCTGGAGAACACAAGGATCGCTCGGTCAGCCCCAGCATTTT. This encodes CAWRTQGSLGQPQHF.

The rearrangement uses TRBV4-1 and TRBJ2-3, with D possibly being TRBD2 (5 bases). V dropped 2 bases and J dropped 1 base, with 13 bases sitting between them. Germline assignment: CDR1 MGHRA and CDR2 YSYEKL. The CDR3 has 16 residues. The CDR3 region has the DNA TGCGCCAGCAGCCAAAAACTAGTGCCGGGCACAGATACGCAGTATTTT. Translation: CASSQKLVPGTDTQYF.

The chain's CDR3 is CASSPQGQGYNTGELFF. CDR3 bases: TGTGCCAGCAGCCCCCAAGGACAGGGGTACAACACCGGGGAGCTGTTTTTT. This rearrangement joins TRBV11-3 to TRBJ2-2, with 9 bases fitting TRBD1. Trimming cost V 5 bases and J 2 bases; bases outside gene matches: 9. The CDR3 totals 17 residues. From germline, CDR1 is SGHNT and CDR2 YENEEA.

The rearrangement links TRBV6-1 to TRBJ1-2; 10 bases line up with TRBD1. The V segment lost 2 bases and the J segment 7 bases; nucleotides outside the gene matches: 7. The CDR3 loop spans 15 amino acids. Germline V gene lookup returns CDR1 MNHNS and CDR2 SASEGT. The CDR3 DNA reads as TGTGCCAGCAGTGAACATAGGGACAGGGGATCTGGCTACACCTTC. This gives the protein CASSEHRDRGSGYTF.